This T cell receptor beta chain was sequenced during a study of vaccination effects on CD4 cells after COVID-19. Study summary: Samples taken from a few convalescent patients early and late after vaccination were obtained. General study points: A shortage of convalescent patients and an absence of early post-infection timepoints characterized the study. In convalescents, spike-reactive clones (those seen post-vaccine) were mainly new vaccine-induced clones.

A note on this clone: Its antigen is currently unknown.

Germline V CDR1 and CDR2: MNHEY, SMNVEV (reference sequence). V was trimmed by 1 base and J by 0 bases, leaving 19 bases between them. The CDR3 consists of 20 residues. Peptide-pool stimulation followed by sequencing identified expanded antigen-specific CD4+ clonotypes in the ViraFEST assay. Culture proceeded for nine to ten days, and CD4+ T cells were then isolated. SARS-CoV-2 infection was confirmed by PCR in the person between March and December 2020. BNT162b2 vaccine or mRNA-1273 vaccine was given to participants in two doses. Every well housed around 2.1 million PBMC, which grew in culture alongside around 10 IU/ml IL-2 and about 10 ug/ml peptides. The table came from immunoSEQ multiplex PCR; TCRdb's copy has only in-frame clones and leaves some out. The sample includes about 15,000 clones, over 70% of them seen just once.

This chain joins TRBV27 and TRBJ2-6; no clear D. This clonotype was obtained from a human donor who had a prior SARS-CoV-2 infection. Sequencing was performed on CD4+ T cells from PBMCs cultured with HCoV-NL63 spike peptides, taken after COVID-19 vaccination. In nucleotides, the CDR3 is TGTGCCAGCAGTTTATTTAGTCTGGGATCACCAACCTCTGGGGCCAACGTCCTGACTTTC. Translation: CASSLFSLGSPTSGANVLTF.